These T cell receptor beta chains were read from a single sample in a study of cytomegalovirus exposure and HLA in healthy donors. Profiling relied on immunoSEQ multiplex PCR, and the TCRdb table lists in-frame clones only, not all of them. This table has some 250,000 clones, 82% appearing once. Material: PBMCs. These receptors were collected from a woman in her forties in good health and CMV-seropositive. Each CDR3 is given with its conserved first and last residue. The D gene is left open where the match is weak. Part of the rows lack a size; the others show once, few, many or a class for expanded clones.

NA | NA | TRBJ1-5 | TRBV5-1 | TGCGCCAGCAGCTTAGATGGGTCAGGAGGGAATCAGCCCCAGCATTTT | CASSLDGSGGNQPQHF
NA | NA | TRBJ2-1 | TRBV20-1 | TGCAGTGCTGTCCATCAGGATCGGCAGTTCTTC | CSAVHQDRQFF
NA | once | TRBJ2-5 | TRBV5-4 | TGTGCCAGCAGCTTGTACAGCGGCGCCCTCCAAGAGACCCAGTACTTC | CASSLYSGALQETQYF
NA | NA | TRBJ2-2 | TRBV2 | TGTGCCAGCAACCAGGGAGGGGGACGGTACGCCGGGGAGCTGTTTTTT | CASNQGGGRYAGELFF
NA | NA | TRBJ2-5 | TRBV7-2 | TGTGCCAGCAGCTTAGGTCCAATTGGGGCAGAGACCCAGTACTTC | CASSLGPIGAETQYF
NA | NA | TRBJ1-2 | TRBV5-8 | TGTGCCAGCAGCCCGCTCTGGCAGGGGCGGAACTATGGCTACACCTTC | CASSPLWQGRNYGYTF
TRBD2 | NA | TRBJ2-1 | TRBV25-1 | TGTGCCAGCAGTGACTATAGCGGGAGAGGGTCCTACAATGAGCAGTTCTTC | CASSDYSGRGSYNEQFF
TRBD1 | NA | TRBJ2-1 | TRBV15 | TGTGCCACCAGCAGAGATCCAGGGGGCGATTCCAATGAGCAGTTCTTC | CATSRDPGGDSNEQFF
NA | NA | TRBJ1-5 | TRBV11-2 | TGTGCCAGCAGCTTAGGAATAGGGGCCAATCAGCCCCAGCATTTT | CASSLGIGANQPQHF
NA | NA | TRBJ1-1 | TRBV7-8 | TGTGCCAGCAGCCCACGGTGGAACACTGAAGCTTTCTTT | CASSPRWNTEAFF
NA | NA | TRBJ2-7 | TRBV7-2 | TGTGCCAGCAGCTTAGTGCGGACTTACGAGCAGTACTTC | CASSLVRTYEQYF
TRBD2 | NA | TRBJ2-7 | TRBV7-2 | TGTGCCAGCAGCTCTCCGGGACTACGTATCTACGAGCAGTACTTC | CASSSPGLRIYEQYF
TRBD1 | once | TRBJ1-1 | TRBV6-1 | TGTGCCAGCAGTGGCCCTGACAGGGGGCAGGCTTTCTTT | CASSGPDRGQAFF
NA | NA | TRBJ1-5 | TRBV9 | TGTGCCAGCAGCGTAGACGGGGACTTCAATCAGCCCCAGCATTTT | CASSVDGDFNQPQHF
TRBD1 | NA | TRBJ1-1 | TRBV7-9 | TGTGCCAGCAGCGCGTCGCAGGGGGCGCGCACTGAAGCTTTCTTT | CASSASQGARTEAFF
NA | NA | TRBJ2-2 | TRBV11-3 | TGTGCCAGCAGCTTAAGGCAGGGCGTTGCCGGGGAGCTGTTTTTT | CASSLRQGVAGELFF
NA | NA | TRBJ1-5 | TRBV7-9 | TGTGCCAGCACCCCGTACAGGGTTGGTCAGCCCCAGCATTTT | CASTPYRVGQPQHF
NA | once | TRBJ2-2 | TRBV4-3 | TGCGCCAGCAGCCAAGATTTCGGGACCGGGGAGCTGTTTTTT | CASSQDFGTGELFF
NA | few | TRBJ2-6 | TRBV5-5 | TGTGCCAGCAGCTTGCCCGCGGGCCCTGGGGCCAACGTCCTGACTTTC | CASSLPAGPGANVLTF
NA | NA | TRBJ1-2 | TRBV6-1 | TGTGCCAGCAGCCCCCTGTTGACAGGAGGCTACACCTTC | CASSPLLTGGYTF
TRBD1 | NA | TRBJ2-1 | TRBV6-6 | TGTGCCAGCAGAGGGAACGACAGGGGTTTCGACAATGAGCAGTTCTTC | CASRGNDRGFDNEQFF
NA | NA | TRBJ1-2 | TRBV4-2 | TGTGCCAGCAGCCAAGATTTGGCCGAAAGATTTTATGGCTACACCTTC | CASSQDLAERFYGYTF
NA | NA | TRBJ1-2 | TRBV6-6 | TGTGCCAGCAGTCCCCAGACGAAAGGGGTCTATGGCTACACCTTC | CASSPQTKGVYGYTF
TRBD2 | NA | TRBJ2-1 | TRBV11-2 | TGTGCCAGCAGCTTAACGAGCGGGGGGGGGTACAATGAGCAGTTCTTC | CASSLTSGGGYNEQFF
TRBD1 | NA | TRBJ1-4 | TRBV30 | TGTGCCTGGAGTGTACAGGGGGAAAAACTGTTTTTT | CAWSVQGEKLFF
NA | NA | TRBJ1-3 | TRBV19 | TGTGCCAGTAGTACCCTGAGCATTAACACCATATATTTT | CASSTLSINTIYF
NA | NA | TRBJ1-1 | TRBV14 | TGTGCCAGCAGCCATTCGGACAGATACACTGAAGCTTTCTTT | CASSHSDRYTEAFF
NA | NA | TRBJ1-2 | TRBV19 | TGTGCCAGTAGTATAGAAAGGGGAACAGTTTCGGGCTACACCTTC | CASSIERGTVSGYTF
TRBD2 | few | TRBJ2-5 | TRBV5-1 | TGCGCCAGCAGCTTCGGGACTAGCGGGGGGGTAGAGACCCAGTACTTC | CASSFGTSGGVETQYF
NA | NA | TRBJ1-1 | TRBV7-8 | TGTGCCAGCAGCTTAAGGAGGATTATGAACACTGAAGCTTTCTTT | CASSLRRIMNTEAFF
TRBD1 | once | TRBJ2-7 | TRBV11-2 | TGTGCCAGCAGCCATCAGACAGGGCAAGGATCCTACGAGCAGTACTTC | CASSHQTGQGSYEQYF
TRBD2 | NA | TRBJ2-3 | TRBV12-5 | TGTGCTAGTGGTTCCCCCCTGACTAGCGGAACCACAGATACGCAGTATTTT | CASGSPLTSGTTDTQYF
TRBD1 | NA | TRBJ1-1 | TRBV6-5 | TGTGCCAGCAGTGAATCGGACAGGTACACTGAAGCTTTCTTT | CASSESDRYTEAFF
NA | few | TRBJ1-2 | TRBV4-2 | TGTGCCAGCAGCCCCGGCAGGGGTAACTATGGCTACACCTTC | CASSPGRGNYGYTF
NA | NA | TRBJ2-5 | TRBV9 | TGTGCCAGCAGCGTAGAGGGGAGGGGGTCCCAAGAGACCCAGTACTTC | CASSVEGRGSQETQYF
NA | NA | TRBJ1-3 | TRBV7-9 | TGTGCCAGCAGCTTAATCGGTGCCCCGTTAAGACAGGCTGGAAACACCATATATTTT | CASSLIGAPLRQAGNTIYF
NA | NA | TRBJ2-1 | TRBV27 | TGTGCCAGCAGTTTAGGGGCCTCCTACAATGAGCAGTTCTTC | CASSLGASYNEQFF
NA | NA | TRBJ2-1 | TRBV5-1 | TGCGCCAGCAGCTTGGCCAGTGGATGGTCCCGGGACAATGAGCAGTTCTTC | CASSLASGWSRDNEQFF
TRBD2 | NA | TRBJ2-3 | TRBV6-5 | TGTGCCAGCACCCCCGGACTAGCCAGCACAGATACGCAGTATTTT | CASTPGLASTDTQYF
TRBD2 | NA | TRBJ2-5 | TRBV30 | TGTGCCTGGAGTGTGCTCTTAGCGGGGCCAGGGGAGGCCCAGTACTTC | CAWSVLLAGPGEAQYF
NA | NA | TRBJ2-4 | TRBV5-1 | TGCGCCAGCAGCCCAGGTGCGGGGGCCGAGGGTGACATTCAGTACTTC | CASSPGAGAEGDIQYF
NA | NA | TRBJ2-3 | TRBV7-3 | TGTGCCAGCAGTATAGGGAGAGTCACAGATACGCAGTATTTT | CASSIGRVTDTQYF
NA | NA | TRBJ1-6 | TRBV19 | TGTGCCAGTAGTATAGCGGCGCGAGGTAATTCACCCCTCCACTTT | CASSIAARGNSPLHF
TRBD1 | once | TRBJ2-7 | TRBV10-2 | TGCGCCAGCAGCAGGAGACAGGGGGCGAGCTACGAGCAGTACTTC | CASSRRQGASYEQYF
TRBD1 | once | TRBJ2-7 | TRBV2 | TGTGCCAGCAGTTTCCCTACAGGGGGCAGGTACGAGCAGTACTTC | CASSFPTGGRYEQYF
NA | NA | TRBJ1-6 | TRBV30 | TGTGCCTGGATCCCCCGGGCAGGGTATAATTCACCCCTCCACTTT | CAWIPRAGYNSPLHF
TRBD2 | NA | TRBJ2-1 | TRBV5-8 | TGTGCCAGCCTTGACCCCGGCGGGGGGGCAGGGGAGCAGTTCTTC | CASLDPGGGAGEQFF
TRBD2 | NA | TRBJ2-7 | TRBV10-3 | TGTGCCATCAGTGAAGTTAGCGGGGGGTACGAGCAGTACTTC | CAISEVSGGYEQYF
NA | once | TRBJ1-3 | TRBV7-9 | TGTTCCAGCAGCTTAATTCAGGGGTTCGTAGCTGGAAACACCATATATTTT | CSSSLIQGFVAGNTIYF
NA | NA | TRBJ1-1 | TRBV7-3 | TGTGCCAGCAGACCGACTGGGAACACTGAAGCTTTCTTT | CASRPTGNTEAFF
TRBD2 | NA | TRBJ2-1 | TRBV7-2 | TGTGCCAGCAGCTTAGGACTAGCGGGCAATGAGCAGTTCTTC | CASSLGLAGNEQFF